This T cell receptor beta chain came from a study of radiation and T cells in renal cell carcinoma. Study results and limitations: Top tumor clonotypes rose in blood 2 weeks post-radiation, then contracted.

This sample's time point: blood 2 weeks post-SBRT. Treatment here: 15 Gy SBRT to primary tumor, nephrectomy 4 weeks later. With 7 bases clipped from V and 0 bases from J, the junction kept 10 bases outside the gene matches. This CDR3 spans 16 amino acids. Germline V gives CDR1 SEHNR, CDR2 FQNEAQ (reference sequence). Assay used: immunoSEQ multiplex PCR; TCRdb lists only in-frame clones, some missing. The table lists 100,000 to 150,000 clones, around 85% of them singletons. In regard to this clone: What it recognizes is unknown.

The V gene is TRBV7-9, the J gene TRBJ2-5; TRBD2 matches at 8 bases. Sequenced here: blood, sampled from a patient whose treatment included radiotherapy and nephrectomy. The TCR originated in a man between 50 and 59 years old with renal cell carcinoma. CDR3 region: CASTYFGRGYQETQYF. CDR3 DNA sequence: TGTGCCAGCACCTACTTCGGGAGGGGATACCAAGAGACCCAGTACTTC.